This T cell receptor (beta chain) was captured by sequencing in a study of cytomegalovirus exposure and HLA in healthy donors. Per germline, CDR1 SGDLS and CDR2 YYNGEE. The CDR3 sequence is 16 residues long. V dropped 0 bases and J dropped 4 bases, with 16 bases sitting between them. It was with 60 Vbeta and 13 Jbeta primers that the PCR ran. Repertoires were generated with immunoSEQ multiplex PCR, while TCRdb's copy carries only in-frame clones and drops some. Its table lists 40,000 or so clones. The chain is built from TRBV9 and TRBJ1-1; D is unresolved. The sequenced sample was PBMCs. This receptor was obtained from a male donor in good health and CMV-seronegative. In DNA form, the CDR3 reads TGTGCCAGCAGCGTAGGTGAGGGTCGGCTCAGCACTGAAGCTTTCTTT. It codes for CASSVGEGRLSTEAFF.